Listed below are T cell receptor beta chains from one sample, sequenced in a study of T cells in tuberculosis. The assay was immunoSEQ multiplex PCR, and TCRdb's table has in-frame clones only and misses some. The sample lists about 7,700 clones, 95% seen once, with 11% in the top ten. The sample taken for sequencing was PBMCs. The receptors here all came from an adult with tuberculosis. Each CDR3 is given with its conserved first and last residue. A D gene is named only where the DNA matches it firmly. Only some rows state a clone size, as once, few, many or a class for expanded clones.

clone size | J gene | D gene | V gene | CDR3 DNA | CDR3 protein
- | TRBJ1-2 | - | TRBV7-9 | TGTGCCAGCAGCCCCCTCGGGGGATTTAACTATGGCTACACCTTC | CASSPLGGFNYGYTF
- | TRBJ1-5 | - | TRBV7-9 | TGTGCCAGCAGCTTAGTTTGGCACAACTATAGCAATCAGCCCCAGCATTTT | CASSLVWHNYSNQPQHF
- | TRBJ2-2 | TRBD2 | TRBV7-9 | TGTGCCAGCAGCGCTAGCGGGAACACCGGGGAGCTGTTTTTT | CASSASGNTGELFF
- | TRBJ1-5 | - | TRBV18 | TGTGCCAGCTCACCCGGGGGGGCCTATCAGCCCCAGCATTTT | CASSPGGAYQPQHF
- | TRBJ1-4 | - | TRBV30 | TGTGCCTGGAGCAGAGGGAAAACTAATGAAAAACTGTTTTTT | CAWSRGKTNEKLFF
- | TRBJ2-3 | - | TRBV9 | TGTGCCAGCAGCGAGGGCCCCCGGAGGGGCACAGATACGCAGTATTTT | CASSEGPRRGTDTQYF
- | TRBJ2-2 | - | TRBV4-1 | TGCGCCAGCAGCCAACCACGGGGGAGGAACACCGGGGAGCTGTTTTTT | CASSQPRGRNTGELFF
once | TRBJ2-3 | - | TRBV30 | TGTGCCTGGAGTGCTAGCGTATCGACATACACAGATACGCAGTATTTT | CAWSASVSTYTDTQYF
- | TRBJ2-1 | - | TRBV19 | TGTGCCAGTAGTCCATCTAGGCACAATGAGCAGTTCTTC | CASSPSRHNEQFF
- | TRBJ2-3 | TRBD2 | TRBV6-1 | TGTGCCAGCAGTGAACTAGCGGGAGTCTCACCCAGCAGGGATACGCAGTATTTT | CASSELAGVSPSRDTQYF
- | TRBJ2-5 | - | TRBV6-6 | TGTGCCAGCAGTACTCTTCTGGAGACCCAGTACTTC | CASSTLLETQYF
- | TRBJ2-7 | - | TRBV7-9 | TGTGCCAGCAGCTTACAACTGGGTGCGGTCGAGCAGTACTTC | CASSLQLGAVEQYF
- | TRBJ2-7 | - | TRBV5-1 | TGCGCCAGCAGCCCACATGGCGGTACTAGGAGAAGCTCCTACGAGCAGTACTTC | CASSPHGGTRRSSYEQYF
- | TRBJ1-2 | - | TRBV19 | TGTGCCAGTAGTCGAGGCAGGGAAGCTGGCTACACCTTC | CASSRGREAGYTF
- | TRBJ2-7 | - | TRBV19 | TGTGCCAGTAGTATCTCGACAGTGGCCTACGAGCAGTACTTC | CASSISTVAYEQYF
- | TRBJ1-1 | TRBD1 | TRBV6-1 | TGTGCCAGCAGTGAGCAGGGGGCAGCTTTCTTT | CASSEQGAAFF
- | TRBJ2-4 | TRBD1 | TRBV27 | TGTGCCAGCAGTCCTACCTGGGGACAGCCGAAGGGGAACATTCAGTACTTC | CASSPTWGQPKGNIQYF
few | TRBJ2-6 | - | TRBV5-4 | TGTGCCAGCAGGGCGGGACGGAGCAGCTCTGGGGCCAACGTCCTGACTTTC | CASRAGRSSSGANVLTF
- | TRBJ2-1 | TRBD1 | TRBV27 | TGTGCCAGCAGTCTACAGGGGGGAATCTACAATGAGCAGTTCTTC | CASSLQGGIYNEQFF
- | TRBJ2-5 | - | TRBV27 | TGTGCCAGCAAAAAGAGGGCAGAACCCCAAGAGACCCAGTACTTC | CASKKRAEPQETQYF
- | TRBJ1-1 | - | TRBV9 | TGTGCCAGCAGCCCCCCGGGGGGGCACACTGAAGCTTTCTTT | CASSPPGGHTEAFF
hyperexpanded | TRBJ2-7 | TRBD2 | TRBV5-4 | TGTGCCAGCAGCCCGGGACTAGCTCCACGCGAGCAGTACTTC | CASSPGLAPREQYF
- | TRBJ1-2 | - | TRBV6-1 | TGTGCCAGCAGTGAGTCAGGGGTTGGTGGCTACACCTTC | CASSESGVGGYTF
- | TRBJ1-2 | - | TRBV9 | TGTGCCAGCAGCGTAGACCCACTCACCAACTATGGCTACACCTTC | CASSVDPLTNYGYTF
- | TRBJ2-3 | TRBD2 | TRBV9 | TGTGCCAGCAGCAGGGGACTAGCGGACACAGATACGCAGTATTTT | CASSRGLADTDTQYF
- | TRBJ2-3 | TRBD1 | TRBV5-1 | TGCGCCAGCAGCTACAGGGGTGATACGCAGTATTTT | CASSYRGDTQYF
- | TRBJ1-2 | - | TRBV11-2 | TGTGCCAGCAGCCCCCCGGGGGACTATGGCTACACCTTC | CASSPPGDYGYTF
- | TRBJ1-2 | TRBD1 | TRBV30 | TGTGCCTGGAGTTTTCCGGGACAGGGGAACTATGGCTACACCTTC | CAWSFPGQGNYGYTF
- | TRBJ2-1 | TRBD2 | TRBV10-2 | TGCGCCAGCAGCTCCCGCGGGCGGGAGATCTATGATGAGCAGTTCTTC | CASSSRGREIYDEQFF
- | TRBJ2-3 | TRBD1 | TRBV7-6 | TGTGCCAGCAGCCAAAGACAGGGATCCACAGATACGCAGTATTTT | CASSQRQGSTDTQYF
- | TRBJ2-7 | - | TRBV1 | TGCACCAGCAGCCTCGAAGGGGAAACTACAAACTACGAGCAGTACTTC | CTSSLEGETTNYEQYF
- | TRBJ2-1 | TRBD2 | TRBV2 | TGTGCCAGCAGTCGGACTAGCGGGGGTTCCTACAATGAGCAGTTCTTC | CASSRTSGGSYNEQFF
- | TRBJ2-1 | - | TRBV6-1 | TGTGCCAGTATAGTGGTGGGGCGAGGAAATGAGCAGTTCTTC | CASIVVGRGNEQFF
- | TRBJ1-1 | TRBD1 | TRBV29-1 | TGCAGCGTTTCCGGGACAGGGATGGTCACTGAAGCTTTCTTT | CSVSGTGMVTEAFF
- | TRBJ2-7 | TRBD2 | TRBV11-2 | TGTGCCAGCAGCTCCGGACTAGCGGAGTCCTACGAGCAGTACTTC | CASSSGLAESYEQYF
- | TRBJ1-2 | TRBD1 | TRBV6-1 | TGTGCCAGCAGTGAACCGGGACAGGGCTATGGCTACACCTTC | CASSEPGQGYGYTF
once | TRBJ1-4 | TRBD1 | TRBV2 | TGTGCCAGCGGGACAGAGGATGAAAAACTGTTTTTT | CASGTEDEKLFF
- | TRBJ2-5 | TRBD2 | TRBV6-6 | TGTGCCAGCGGGAACTGGGACTATGGTGAGACCCAGTACTTC | CASGNWDYGETQYF
- | TRBJ1-5 | TRBD1 | TRBV4-1 | TGCGCCAGCAGCCCACTGGGGACAGGGATCAATCAGCCCCAGCATTTT | CASSPLGTGINQPQHF
- | TRBJ2-3 | TRBD2 | TRBV7-8 | TGTGCCAGCAGCCCTTGGACTAGCGGGACGGCAGATACGCAGTATTTT | CASSPWTSGTADTQYF
- | TRBJ1-2 | - | TRBV5-1 | TGCGCCAGCAGCCCAACAGGGCTCTATGGCTACACCTTC | CASSPTGLYGYTF
- | TRBJ2-3 | TRBD2 | TRBV2 | TGTGCCAGCAGTGAAGGCCGACTAGCGGGGTCAGATACGCAGTATTTT | CASSEGRLAGSDTQYF
- | TRBJ2-1 | - | TRBV12-5 | TGTGCTAGTGGTTTGGTTCTGGAGCGGAGCTACTCCTACAATGAGCAGTTCTTC | CASGLVLERSYSYNEQFF
- | TRBJ2-7 | - | TRBV21-1 | TGTGCCAGCAGCAAGACAGGGGTAGGTGGAATTAGCGACGAGCAGTACTTC | CASSKTGVGGISDEQYF
- | TRBJ2-7 | TRBD1 | TRBV19 | TGTGCCAGTAGTCCCAGACCGGGACAGGGGGACGACGAGCAGTACTTC | CASSPRPGQGDDEQYF
- | TRBJ2-1 | - | TRBV7-9 | TGTGCCAGCATTTACGCCGGGGGATGGAATGAGCAGTTCTTC | CASIYAGGWNEQFF
few | TRBJ2-5 | TRBD1 | TRBV27 | TGTGCCAGCAGCAGACAGGGAGAGACCCAGTACTTC | CASSRQGETQYF
- | TRBJ2-5 | TRBD1 | TRBV6-5 | TGTGCCAGCAGTTATGGACAGGGGGCAGGAGAGACCCAGTACTTC | CASSYGQGAGETQYF
- | TRBJ2-7 | TRBD1 | TRBV14 | TGTGCCAGCAGCCCAAGACAGGGAACCGCCTACGAGCAGTACTTC | CASSPRQGTAYEQYF
- | TRBJ1-1 | - | TRBV2 | TGTGCCACCCCGCAGGGCGTCGCCACTGAAGCTTTCTTT | CATPQGVATEAFF
- | TRBJ2-3 | - | TRBV6-1 | TGTGCCTCCTCCCTCGGGGGGCTCACAGATACGCAGTATTTT | CASSLGGLTDTQYF
- | TRBJ2-3 | - | TRBV25-1 | TGTGCCAGCAGTCTCTTTTCGGGGACAGATACGCAGTATTTT | CASSLFSGTDTQYF
- | TRBJ1-2 | TRBD1 | TRBV2 | TGTGCCAGCAGCGACCAAGGGGGCCGAGGATATGGCTACACCTTC | CASSDQGGRGYGYTF
- | TRBJ1-3 | TRBD1 | TRBV30 | TGTGCCTGGAGCGTCCGGGACAGTTCCTCTGGAAACACCATATATTTT | CAWSVRDSSSGNTIYF
- | TRBJ1-2 | - | TRBV9 | TGTGCCAGCAGCGCTAACACAGGGTTGGGGGGCTACACCTTC | CASSANTGLGGYTF
- | TRBJ2-7 | - | TRBV15 | TGTGCCACCAGCAGAGACCGACCAGGGGCTGGAACCTACGAGCAGTACTTC | CATSRDRPGAGTYEQYF
- | TRBJ2-3 | - | TRBV6-5 | TGTGCCAGCAGTTTACAGGGATTTTGGACAGATACGCAGTATTTT | CASSLQGFWTDTQYF
- | TRBJ2-7 | - | TRBV30 | TGTGCCCGGAGTGTTTTACAGCAACATCCTTACTACGAGCAGTACTTC | CARSVLQQHPYYEQYF
- | TRBJ2-2 | - | TRBV5-1 | TGCGCCAGCAGTACCACAGGGTGGGCCGGGGAGCTGTTTTTT | CASSTTGWAGELFF
once | TRBJ2-7 | TRBD2 | TRBV4-2 | TGTGCCAGCAGCCGGGGGACTAGCGGGGACTCCTACGAGCAGTACTTC | CASSRGTSGDSYEQYF